This record covers a single TCR beta chain. V lost 2 bases, J lost 3 bases, and 8 bases lay in between. Germline CDR1 reads MGHDK; CDR2 reads SYGVNS. There are 13 residues in the CDR3. This record comes from a study of blood T cells in healthy people across ages. A second PCR, run for roughly 7 to 12 cycles, used a sample-barcoded 5' primer plus a J-beta primer mix. From the 5' RACE reads, TCRdb called clonotypes with MiXCR, one entry per CDR3 protein. This sample has 920,000 or so distinct CDR3 sequences, with more than 40% found just once. There were healthy Caucasian individuals from Russia, aged roughly 6 to 95, serving as donors. The draw of peripheral blood yielded 8.5 to 10 milliliters from each donor.

V usage is TRBV25-1 and J usage is TRBJ2-7; D ambiguous. Sequencing used blood. This sequence originates from a woman aged 60 to 75 in good health. The CDR3 reads CASSERQDYEQYF. The CDR3 region has the DNA TGTGCCAGCAGTGAACGGCAAGACTACGAGCAGTACTTC.